A selection of T cell receptor beta chains follows, all from one sample in a study of blood T cell repertoires in COVID-19. Libraries were prepared by immunoSEQ multiplex PCR; TCRdb keeps only in-frame clonotypes and omits some of them. The sample lists some 230,000 clones, roughly 89% occurring once. The sequenced material came from peripheral blood. Every receptor here comes from a man between 25 and 39 years old who had recovered from COVID-19. Both conserved end residues are part of each CDR3. Each record gives: V gene, J gene, clone size, CDR3 protein. Expanded clones are given a class, and other clones once, few, many or no size at all.

TRBV30,TRBJ2-1,NA,CAWSVQGGGGASPQFF
TRBV6-4,TRBJ2-1,few,CASSGTSDYNEQFF
TRBV12-3/TRBV12-4,TRBJ1-3,NA,CASSWRVGNTIYF
TRBV4-3,TRBJ2-5,NA,CASSPGTNAETQYF
TRBV6-5,TRBJ2-1,NA,CASSLGGRHINEQFF
TRBV29-1,TRBJ2-3,many,CSVERYQGTDTQYF
TRBV19,TRBJ1-1,NA,CASGQDYTEAFF
TRBV12-3/TRBV12-4,TRBJ1-2,NA,CASHREGLYGYTF
TRBV5-1,TRBJ2-1,few,CASSLATGVTNEQFF
TRBV6-4,TRBJ1-5,medium-sized,CASSGDNNQPQHF
TRBV6-5,TRBJ1-2,NA,CASQFRGGNYGYTF
TRBV3-1/TRBV3-2,TRBJ2-2,NA,CASSQGAGTGELFF
TRBV5-4,TRBJ2-5,NA,CASSHRQGPSETQYF
TRBV7-8,TRBJ1-5,NA,CASSSREGDQPQHF
TRBV3-1/TRBV3-2,TRBJ2-5,once,CASSQGGGPRETQYF
TRBV5-5,TRBJ1-1,once,CASSPWTGNTEAFF
TRBV12-5,TRBJ2-2,NA,CASGSTSVHRGTGELFF
TRBV11-2,TRBJ1-6,NA,CASSLSPGGNSPLHF
TRBV10-1,TRBJ1-1,few,CASSPQGFPEAFF
TRBV29-1,TRBJ2-3,NA,CSVARFTGGPGTDTQYF
TRBV7-8,TRBJ2-4,NA,CASSPRRRAVKNIQYF
TRBV12-5,TRBJ1-5,NA,CASALEGTGYQPQHF
TRBV6-4,TRBJ2-1,NA,CASSETGAANEQFF
TRBV5-1,TRBJ1-2,NA,CASSLEHYGYTF
TRBV2,TRBJ1-3,NA,CNNRGVGNTIYF
TRBV5-4,TRBJ2-1,NA,CASTQGGTYNEQFF
TRBV2,TRBJ2-7,NA,CASRPGQTYEQYF